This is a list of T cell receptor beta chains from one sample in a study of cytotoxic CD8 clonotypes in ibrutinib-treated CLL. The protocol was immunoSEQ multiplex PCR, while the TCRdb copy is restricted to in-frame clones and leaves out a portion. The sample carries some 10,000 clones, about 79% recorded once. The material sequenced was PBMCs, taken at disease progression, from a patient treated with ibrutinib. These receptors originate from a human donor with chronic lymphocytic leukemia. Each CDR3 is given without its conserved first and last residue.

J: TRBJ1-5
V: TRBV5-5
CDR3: ASSLHPGGYQPQH

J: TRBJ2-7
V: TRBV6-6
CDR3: ATNKETRGYEQY

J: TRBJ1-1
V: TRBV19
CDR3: ASSISRREAF

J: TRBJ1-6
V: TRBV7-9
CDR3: ASSHRGLSYNSPLH

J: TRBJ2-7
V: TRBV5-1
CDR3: ASKLSGYGLDEQY

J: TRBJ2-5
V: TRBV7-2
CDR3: ASSLKETQY

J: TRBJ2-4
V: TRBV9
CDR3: ASRKRRGVAKNIQY

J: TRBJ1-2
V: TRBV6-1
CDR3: ASSERAGGYGYT

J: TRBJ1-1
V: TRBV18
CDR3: ASSPGLVGTNTEAF

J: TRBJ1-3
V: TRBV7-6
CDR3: ASSRLGHFSGNTIY

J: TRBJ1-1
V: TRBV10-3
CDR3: AIRDRVEAEAF

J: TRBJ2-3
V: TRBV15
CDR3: ATSRVPRLAGLADTQY

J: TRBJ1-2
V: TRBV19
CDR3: ASSATGANYGYT

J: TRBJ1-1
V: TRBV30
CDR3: AWSRLFNTEAF

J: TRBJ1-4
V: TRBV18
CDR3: ASSPLRQGSEKLF

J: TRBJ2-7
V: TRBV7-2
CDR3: ASSSDTYEQY

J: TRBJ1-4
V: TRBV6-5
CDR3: ASTPTAQGERLF

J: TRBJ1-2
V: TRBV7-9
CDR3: ASSLGQLNYGYT

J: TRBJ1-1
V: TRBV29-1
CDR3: SVEPGATPF

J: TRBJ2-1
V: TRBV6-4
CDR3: ASSDSIGSYNEQF

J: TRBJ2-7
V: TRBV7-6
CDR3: ASSRELGDEQY

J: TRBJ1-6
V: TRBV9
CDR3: ASSVGYGQGGSPLH

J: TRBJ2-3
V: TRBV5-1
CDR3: ASSLEGLPSTDTQY

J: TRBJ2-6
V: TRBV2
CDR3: ASSTGDPGANVLT

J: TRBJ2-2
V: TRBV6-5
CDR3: ASSYTGVNTGELF

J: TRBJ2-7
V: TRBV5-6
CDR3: ASSRRITYEQY

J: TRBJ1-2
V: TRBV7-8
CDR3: ASSLGGRLYGYT

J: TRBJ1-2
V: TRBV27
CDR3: ASSFRQGTNYGYT

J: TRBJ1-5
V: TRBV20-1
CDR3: SARERQPQH

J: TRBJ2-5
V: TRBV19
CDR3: ASSVRGGLQETQY

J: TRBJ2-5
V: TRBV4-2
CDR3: ASSQDYRRGGRETQY

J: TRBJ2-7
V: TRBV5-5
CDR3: ASQDRASSYEQY

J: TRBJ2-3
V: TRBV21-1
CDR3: AKLKGDTQY

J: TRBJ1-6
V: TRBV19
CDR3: ASSDSSYNSPLH

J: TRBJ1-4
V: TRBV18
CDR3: ASSPPGEEEKLF

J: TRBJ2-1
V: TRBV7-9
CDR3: ASSPLHEQF

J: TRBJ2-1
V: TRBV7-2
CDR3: AGLWTSGHSYNEQF

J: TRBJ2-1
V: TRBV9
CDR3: ASSPATLGHNEQF

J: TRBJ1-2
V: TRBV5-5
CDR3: ASSTTGVYGYT

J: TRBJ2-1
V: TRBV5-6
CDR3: ASSGGLALSYNEQF

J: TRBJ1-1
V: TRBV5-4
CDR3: ASSGITGNTEAF

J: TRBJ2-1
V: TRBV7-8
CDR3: ASSLHNIAGGNNEQF

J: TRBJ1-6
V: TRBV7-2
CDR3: ASRSKTGRNSPLH

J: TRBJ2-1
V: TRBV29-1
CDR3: SAQPTGHNEQF

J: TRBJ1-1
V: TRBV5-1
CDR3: ASSLDGRPNTEAF

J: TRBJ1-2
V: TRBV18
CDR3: ASSPLSGRNLWGYT

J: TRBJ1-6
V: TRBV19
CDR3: ASTFSYNSPLH

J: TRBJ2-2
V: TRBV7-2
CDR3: ASRREPGTGELF

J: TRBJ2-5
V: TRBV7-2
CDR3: ASSPGQGTWETQY

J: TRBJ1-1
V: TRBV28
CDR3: ASSLQGRTEAF

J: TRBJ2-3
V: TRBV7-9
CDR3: ASSAGTSGFTDTQY

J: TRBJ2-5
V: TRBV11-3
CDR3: ASSKGALAGGGRQETQY

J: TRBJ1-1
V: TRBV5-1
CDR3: ASSLVGQSNTEAF

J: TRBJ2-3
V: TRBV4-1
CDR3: ASSQPLTSDTQY